This T cell receptor (beta chain) was recorded in a study of blood T cells in healthy people across ages. Findings of the study overall: Age advanced and TCR beta diversity per million T cells fell, roughly linearly.

It was with a sample-barcoded 5' primer and a J-beta primer mix that a second PCR of roughly 6 to 11 cycles was run. Through a template-switch adaptor with 12 random nucleotides, each cDNA molecule received a tag. In TCRdb, the 5' RACE reads were re-called with MiXCR into one record per CDR3 protein. Among nearly 1 million distinct CDR3 sequences listed, roughly half were seen once. The CDR3 extends over 13 amino acids. Trimming left V 5 bases short and J 11 bases short, with 18 bases between. The germline gives CDR1 SEHNR, CDR2 FQNEAQ (reference sequence). Donors gave roughly 9.1 milliliters of peripheral blood apiece. In the case of this clonotype: The target antigen is unknown.

This rearrangement joins TRBV7-9 to TRBJ2-5, with D perhaps assigned TRBD1 or TRBD2 (5 bases each). The source is a woman aged 55-70 years in good health. What was sequenced was blood. CDR3 residues: CASSARGRGEQYF. The CDR3, as DNA: TGTGCCAGCAGCGCCCGAGGCAGAGGGGAGCAGTACTTC.